The 30 T cell receptor beta chains reported below all come from one sample, sequenced in a study of T-cell memory formation after mild COVID-19. TCRdb reprocessed the 5' RACE reads with MiXCR, giving one entry per CDR3 protein. Among 450,000 to 650,000 distinct CDR3 sequences, about a fifth were seen once, and the ten largest hold 9.5% to 15%. Sequencing was performed on PBMCs or a T cell subset sorted from them (not recorded which). The receptors here all came from an adult woman who had mild COVID-19 (a few samples of this study predate the infection). Cell type and time point are not known.

This rearrangement joins TRBV30 to TRBJ1-1; no firm D call. V dropped 3 bases and J dropped 1 base, with 12 bases sitting between them. CDR1 GTSNPN and CDR2 SVGIG come from the germline V gene (reference sequence). This CDR3 is built from 14 residues. CDR3 sequence (DNA): TGTGCCTGGAGAATTTGGGCGAAGAACACTGAAGCTTTCTTT. Protein sequence: CAWRIWAKNTEAFF.

The chain has TRBV18 and TRBJ2-5; 12 positions agree with TRBD2. The CDR3 has 15 amino acids. The trim removed 3 bases at V and 5 bases at J, leaving 4 bases unmatched. Germline V gene sequence: CDR1 KGHSH, CDR2 LQKENI. This chain's CDR3 is CASSPRTSGMETQYF. DNA for the CDR3: TGTGCCAGCTCACCGAGGACTAGCGGGATGGAGACCCAGTACTTC.

The genes are TRBV7-9 and TRBJ2-2; D is perhaps TRBD1 (6 bases). Germline V gives CDR1 SEHNR, CDR2 FQNEAQ (reference sequence). V dropped 5 bases and J dropped 6 bases, with 13 bases sitting between them. The CDR3 extends over 14 amino acids. This CDR3 is CASSIPQGAGELFF. CDR3 bases: TGTGCCAGCAGCATTCCACAGGGTGCCGGGGAGCTGTTTTTT.

This clonotype was counted many times. This chain uses TRBV7-8 with TRBJ1-1, with D tentatively TRBD1 (5 bases). CDR1 and CDR2 from the germline V gene are SGHVS and FQNEAQ. V was shortened by 7 bases and J by 2 bases, with 11 bases between the two germline ends. The CDR3 contains 13 residues. CDR3 loop: CASIPGGNTEAFF. The DNA of the CDR3 is TGTGCCAGCATACCGGGGGGAAACACTGAAGCTTTCTTT.

The chain has TRBV27 and TRBJ2-6; TRBD1 might be the D (6 bases). Trimming took 5 bases from V and 4 from J, leaving 15 bases between them. Germline V lookup: CDR1 MNHEY, CDR2 SMNVEV (reference sequence). The CDR3 has 16 residues. This chain's CDR3 is CASSPAGARGANVLTF. For the CDR3, the DNA is TGTGCCAGCAGTCCGGCAGGGGCACGGGGGGCCAACGTCCTGACTTTC.

This clonotype appeared a few times. The chain uses TRBV20-1 and TRBJ1-1, with D possibly matching TRBD1 (5 bases). The CDR3 extends over 13 amino acids. V shed 5 bases and J shed 1 base, with 11 bases lying between them. Germline CDR1 is DFQATT and CDR2 is SNEGSKA (reference sequence). CDR3 loop: CSARARENTEAFF. DNA for the CDR3: TGCAGTGCTCGCGCCAGGGAGAACACTGAAGCTTTCTTT.

At least ten counts were recorded for this clonotype. The J gene is TRBJ2-3, the V gene TRBV7-9; perhaps TRBD2 as D (6 bases). From germline, CDR1 is SEHNR and CDR2 FQNEAQ (reference sequence). The CDR3 covers 15 residues. The V end lost 4 bases, the J end lost 2 bases, and 13 bases lay between the germline ends. In nucleotides, the CDR3 is TGTGCCAGCAGCTCCAGTAGCGGAAACACAGATACGCAGTATTTT. Its protein is CASSSSSGNTDTQYF.

This clonotype was found many times. The chain links TRBV12-3 or TRBV12-4 to TRBJ2-1; 15 nucleotides agree with TRBD2. Trimming took 5 bases from V and 0 from J; bases not matched to a gene: 5. The CDR3 totals 18 residues. The CDR3 is CASSPGLAGGPSYNEQFF. The CDR3 DNA sequence: TGTGCCAGCAGTCCCGGACTAGCGGGGGGGCCCTCCTACAATGAGCAGTTCTTC.

The V and J genes are TRBV19 and TRBJ1-2; 10 bases are shared with TRBD1. This CDR3 has 14 amino acids. Germline values: CDR1 LNHDA, CDR2 SQIVND (reference sequence). The V gene end was trimmed by 5 bases and the J gene end by 7 bases; junction bases not matched to a gene: 7. In nucleotides, the CDR3 is TGTGCCAGTAGTTCACCGGGACAGGGGAGTGGCTACACCTTC. As protein: CASSSPGQGSGYTF.

In this sample, this clonotype turned up a few times. This chain connects TRBV2 to TRBJ2-2; the match to TRBD2 covers 10 bases. The CDR3 covers 15 residues. After removal of 6 bases from V and 4 bases from J, the junction contained 5 bases not matched to a gene. CDR1 and CDR2 (germline): SNHLY, FYNNEI. The CDR3 DNA reads as TGTGCCAGCAGAAGAACTAGCGGGGCCACCGGGGAGCTGTTTTTT. Its protein is CASRRTSGATGELFF.

This clonotype was seen only a few times. The rearrangement joins TRBV6-5 to TRBJ1-5; no clear D. The CDR3 consists of 14 residues. In germline, CDR1 is MNHEY, CDR2 SVGAGI. Trimming pared 6 bases from V and 5 bases from J, leaving 14 bases between. This CDR3 is CASSPRPSHQPQHF. CDR3 nucleotides: TGTGCCAGCAGCCCGAGACCGAGTCATCAGCCCCAGCATTTT.

The sample holds a few counts of this clonotype. The V gene is TRBV2, the J gene TRBJ2-4; 10 bases are shared with TRBD1. This CDR3 has 15 amino acids. The trim removed 3 bases at V and 2 bases at J, leaving 1 base unmatched. Per the germline V gene, CDR1 is SNHLY and CDR2 is FYNNEI. The CDR3 loop is CASSEDRGTKNIQYF. DNA for the CDR3: TGTGCCAGCAGTGAGGACAGGGGGACCAAAAACATTCAGTACTTC.

V usage is TRBV27 and J usage is TRBJ2-1; 9 bases align to TRBD1. This CDR3 is built from 13 residues. The germline V gene has CDR1 MNHEY and CDR2 SMNVEV (reference sequence). Unmatched junction bases numbered 1, after V lost 8 bases and J lost 2 bases. The CDR3 is CASRTGAYNEQFF. CDR3 in DNA: TGTGCCAGCCGGACAGGGGCCTACAATGAGCAGTTCTTC.

This chain joins TRBV7-6 and TRBJ1-1; D gene uncertain. The CDR3 has 13 amino acids. The V end lost 1 base, the J end lost 5 bases, and 8 bases lay between the germline ends. Germline V gene sequence: CDR1 SGHVS, CDR2 FNYEAQ. In nucleotides, the CDR3 is TGTGCCAGCAGCTTAGAAGTCCAAACTGAAGCTTTCTTT. It yields the protein CASSLEVQTEAFF.

The genes are TRBV12-3 or TRBV12-4 and TRBJ1-1; the match to TRBD1 covers 10 bases. The CDR3 is 16 residues long. The V and J ends lost 7 bases and 6 bases, in that order; junction bases with no gene match: 14. CDR3 sequence: CASKAGQGSGASEAFF. The CDR3 region has the DNA TGTGCCAGCAAGGCGGGACAGGGGTCAGGAGCTTCTGAAGCTTTCTTT.

The chain couples TRBV3-1 to TRBJ2-5; D is tentatively TRBD1 or TRBD2 (5 bases each). Germline-derived CDR1 and CDR2 are LGHDT and YNNKEL (reference sequence). The CDR3 has 15 residues. Trimming took off 5 bases at V and 1 base at J, with 14 bases between the two ends. CDR3 in amino acids: CASSNRDRRQETQYF. The CDR3 nucleotides read TGTGCCAGCAGCAACCGGGACCGACGCCAAGAGACCCAGTACTTC.

This clonotype has more than one count but fewer than ten. This sequence joins TRBV19 and TRBJ1-1; D is possibly TRBD1 (6 bases). The CDR3 contains 13 residues. V was pared by 7 bases and J by 4 bases, with 13 bases between. Germline lookup yields CDR1 LNHDA and CDR2 SQIVND (reference sequence). DNA of the CDR3: TGTGCCAGTATCCAGGGGCTTAGCACTGAAGCTTTCTTT. As protein: CASIQGLSTEAFF.

This clonotype was seen at least ten times. The rearrangement joins TRBV19 to TRBJ1-5; D is unresolved. The CDR3 extends over 19 amino acids. Germline CDR1 LNHDA, CDR2 SQIVND (reference sequence). Trimming stripped 1 base from V and 0 bases from J, with 19 bases between. The CDR3 sequence: CASSIGKGMRPYSNQPQHF. CDR3 in DNA: TGTGCCAGTAGTATAGGTAAGGGAATGCGCCCTTATAGCAATCAGCCCCAGCATTTT.

V is TRBV29-1 and J is TRBJ1-1, with D uncertain. V lost 5 bases and J lost 3, with 13 bases in between. The CDR3 has 13 amino acids. CDR1 and CDR2 from the germline V gene are SQVTM and ANQGSEA. The CDR3 protein is CSVSTREDTEAFF. In DNA, the CDR3 is TGCAGCGTTAGTACTAGGGAGGACACTGAAGCTTTCTTT.

This clonotype was seen only a few times. The V gene is TRBV29-1, the J gene TRBJ2-1, with D perhaps matching TRBD1 (6 bases). Trimming pared 2 bases from V and 2 bases from J, leaving 13 bases between. The length of the CDR3 is 15 residues. Germline values: CDR1 SQVTM, CDR2 ANQGSEA. The CDR3 is CSVELQGLTYNEQFF. The CDR3 DNA reads as TGCAGCGTTGAACTCCAGGGGCTCACCTACAATGAGCAGTTCTTC.

In this sample, this clonotype turned up a few times. The chain employs TRBV10-3 and TRBJ2-7, with a weak D call TRBD1 (5 bases). Trimming shortened V by 0 bases and J by 5 bases, and 14 bases separated the two germline ends. The germline gives CDR1 ENHRY, CDR2 SYGVKD. The CDR3 runs 15 residues. Here the CDR3 DNA reads TGTGCCATCAGTGAGTCGAATCCAGGGTTCGACGAGCAGTACTTC. Amino acids: CAISESNPGFDEQYF.

This clonotype was seen more than once but under ten times. The chain is built from TRBV2 and TRBJ2-7; 9 bases agree with TRBD1. This CDR3 comprises 13 residues. Per germline, CDR1 SNHLY and CDR2 FYNNEI. J was trimmed by 4 bases and V by 7 bases; bases with no gene match: 5. Written as DNA, the CDR3 is TGTGCCAGCACCTGGACAGGGGTTTACGAGCAGTACTTC. This encodes CASTWTGVYEQYF.

This clonotype came up a few times. V and J are TRBV7-3 and TRBJ2-7; the D gene is possibly TRBD1 (6 bases). CDR1 and CDR2 from the germline V gene are SGHTA and FQGTGA. This CDR3 spans 13 amino acids. Trimming took 0 bases from V and 9 from J, leaving 12 bases between them. CDR3 amino acids: CASSLTEQGPQYF. The CDR3 DNA reads as TGTGCCAGCAGCTTAACAGAACAGGGACCGCAGTACTTC.

The V gene is TRBV6-6, the J gene TRBJ2-2; 8 positions agree with TRBD2. The CDR3 sequence is 15 residues long. Per the germline V gene, CDR1 is MNHNY and CDR2 is SVGAGI (reference sequence). V shed 8 bases, J shed 2 bases, and the junction held 7 bases outside the gene matches. In DNA form, the CDR3 reads TGTGCCAGCGAACTCAGCGGGAGTAACACCGGGGAGCTGTTTTTT. This gives the protein CASELSGSNTGELFF.

This clonotype was recorded a few times. The rearrangement uses TRBV9 and TRBJ2-5; D might be TRBD1 or TRBD2, each matching 6 bases. Germline V gives CDR1 SGDLS, CDR2 YYNGEE. The V gene lost 1 base and the J gene lost 4 bases, with 17 bases spanning the gap. The CDR3 is made up of 16 amino acids. CDR3 amino acids: CASSVLSGGPGETQYF. CDR3 bases: TGTGCCAGCAGCGTACTCTCCGGGGGCCCGGGAGAGACCCAGTACTTC.

This rearrangement joins TRBV5-5 to TRBJ1-4; D is ambiguous. CDR1 is SGHKS and CDR2 is YYEKEE in the germline V gene (reference sequence). V was cut by 3 bases and J by 8 bases, with 14 bases left in between. The CDR3 runs to 14 residues. CDR3 sequence: CASSYPRSSEKLFF. The CDR3 nucleotides read TGTGCCAGCAGCTACCCGCGATCGTCAGAAAAACTGTTTTTT.

The chain couples TRBV6-1 to TRBJ2-7, with 11 bases fitting TRBD2. The length of the CDR3 is 14 residues. CDR1 and CDR2 (germline): MNHNS, SASEGT. With V trimmed by 5 bases and J by 7 bases, 7 bases remained unmatched. CDR3 DNA sequence: TGTGCCAGCAGTTATATTAGACTAGCGGGGGAGCAGTACTTC. The encoded protein is CASSYIRLAGEQYF.

Written as DNA, the CDR3 is TGTGCCAGCAGTTTATGGGGACAGTATGGCTACACCTTC. It codes for CASSLWGQYGYTF. V gene TRBV12-3 or TRBV12-4 combines with J gene TRBJ1-2; 7 bases line up with TRBD1. CDR3 length: 13 amino acids. V was pared by 2 bases and J by 5 bases, with 2 bases of the junction left unmatched.

The rearrangement uses TRBV29-1 and TRBJ1-1; 8 positions match TRBD1. CDR3 length: 14 amino acids. V shed 6 bases and J 0 bases; nucleotides not matched to a gene: 6. Germline V CDR1 and CDR2: SQVTM, ANQGSEA. The CDR3 region has the DNA TGCAGCGTAGATACCAGGGGGCTGAACACTGAAGCTTTCTTT. Translated: CSVDTRGLNTEAFF.

The V call is TRBV5-1, the J call TRBJ2-1, with D perhaps TRBD1 or TRBD2 (5 bases each). Germline assignment: CDR1 SGHRS and CDR2 YFSETQ. This CDR3 has 14 residues. The V end was cut by 4 bases, the J end by 8 bases, with 16 bases between. The CDR3 reads CASSHRGLEDEQFF. The CDR3 DNA is TGCGCCAGCAGCCACCGGGGCCTCGAGGATGAGCAGTTCTTC.